This T cell receptor beta chain was documented in a study of OX40 agonist ivuxolimab in advanced cancers. Overall study context: It was permissible to have had prior anti-PD-1, anti-PD-L1 or anti-CTLA-4 therapy, and less than 45% had some. Study results and limitations: At 0.1 to 3.0 mg/kg, CD4+ and CD8+ blood T cells expanded clonally by week 6. More expanded clones were seen, on average, in CD8+ T cells than in CD4+. Some patients without response likewise showed low normalized clonal expansion.

Germline CDR1 reads SEHNR; CDR2 reads FQNEAQ (reference sequence). V dropped 6 bases and J dropped 2 bases, with 12 bases sitting between them. This CDR3 region has 14 residues. Libraries were prepared by immunoSEQ multiplex PCR; TCRdb keeps only in-frame clonotypes and omits some of them. In the table there are 45,000 to 60,000 clones, just under 95% of which are singletons. Points on this clone: Antigen: not known.

The chain is built from TRBV7-9 and TRBJ2-3, with a weak D call TRBD1 (7 bases). The sequencing used CD4+ or CD8+ T cells sorted from blood, collected in a trial of the OX40 agonist ivuxolimab. The origin of this receptor is an adult with an advanced solid tumor such as melanoma, head and neck, liver or kidney cancer. The CDR3 spells CASRPGGYTDTQYF. CDR3 nucleotide sequence: TGTGCCAGCAGGCCAGGGGGGTACACAGATACGCAGTATTTT.